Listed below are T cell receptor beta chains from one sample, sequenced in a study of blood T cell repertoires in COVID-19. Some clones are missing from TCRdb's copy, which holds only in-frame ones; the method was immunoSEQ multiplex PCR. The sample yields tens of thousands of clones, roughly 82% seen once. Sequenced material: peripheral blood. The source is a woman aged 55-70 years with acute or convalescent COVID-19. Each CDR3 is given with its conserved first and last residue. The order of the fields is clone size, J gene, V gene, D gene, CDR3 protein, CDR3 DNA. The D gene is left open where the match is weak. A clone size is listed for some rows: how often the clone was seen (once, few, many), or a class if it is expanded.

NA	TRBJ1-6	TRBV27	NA	CASSNHLGVVGSPLHF	TGTGCCAGCAGTAATCACCTCGGGGTGGTGGGCTCACCCCTCCACTTT
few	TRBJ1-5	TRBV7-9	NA	CASSLGGQGSQPQHF	TGTGCCAGCAGCTTAGGGGGCCAGGGAAGTCAGCCCCAGCATTTT
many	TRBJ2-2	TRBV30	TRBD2	CAWSVRAGVNTGELFF	TGTGCCTGGAGTGTACGGGCGGGGGTTAACACCGGGGAGCTGTTTTTT
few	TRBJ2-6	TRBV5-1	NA	CASSLTGPESGANVLTF	TGCGCCAGCAGCTTGACAGGGCCCGAATCTGGGGCCAACGTCCTGACTTTC
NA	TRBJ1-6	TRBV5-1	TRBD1	CASSPGQDNSPLHF	TGCGCCAGCAGCCCGGGACAGGATAATTCACCCCTCCACTTT
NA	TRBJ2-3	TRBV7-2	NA	CASSLAGRQGTQYF	TGTGCCAGCAGCTTGGCGGGGAGGCAAGGTACGCAGTATTTT
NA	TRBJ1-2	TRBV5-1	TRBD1	CASSLEQGMDGYTF	TGCGCCAGCAGCTTGGAACAGGGGATGGATGGCTACACCTTC
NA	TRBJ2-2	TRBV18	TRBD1	CASSQGTGGFTGELFF	TGTGCCAGCTCACAAGGGACAGGGGGATTCACCGGGGAGCTGTTTTTT
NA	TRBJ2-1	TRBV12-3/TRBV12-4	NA	CASSLGGEQFF	TGTGCCAGCAGTCTGGGGGGTGAGCAGTTCTTC
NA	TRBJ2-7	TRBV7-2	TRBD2	CASSYTSGGRVYEQYF	TGTGCCAGCAGCTACACTAGCGGGGGGAGAGTATACGAGCAGTACTTC
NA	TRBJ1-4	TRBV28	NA	CASSKGGASANEKLFF	TGTGCCAGCAGCAAAGGGGGGGCGAGTGCTAATGAAAAACTGTTTTTT
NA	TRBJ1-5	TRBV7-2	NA	CASSWGVGGGQPQHF	TGTGCCAGCAGCTGGGGGGTTGGGGGAGGTCAGCCCCAGCATTTT
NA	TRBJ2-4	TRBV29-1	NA	CSVESQGKNIQYF	TGCAGCGTTGAGAGTCAGGGTAAAAACATTCAGTACTTC
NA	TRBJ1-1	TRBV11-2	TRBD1	CASSETGDGGTEAFF	TGTGCCAGCAGCGAAACAGGGGATGGCGGCACTGAAGCTTTCTTT
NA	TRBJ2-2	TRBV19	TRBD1	CASSMQGAWAGELFF	TGTGCCAGTAGTATGCAGGGGGCTTGGGCCGGGGAGCTGTTTTTT
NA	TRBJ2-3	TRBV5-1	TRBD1	CASSWGTADTQYF	TGCGCCAGCAGCTGGGGGACAGCAGATACGCAGTATTTT
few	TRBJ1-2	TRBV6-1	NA	CASSETANNYGYTF	TGTGCCAGCAGTGAGACAGCAAACAACTATGGCTACACCTTC
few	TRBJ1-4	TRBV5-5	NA	CASSLGTDINEKLFF	TGTGCCAGCAGCTTGGGAACAGACATTAATGAAAAACTGTTTTTT
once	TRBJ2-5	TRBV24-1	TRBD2	CATSDLTGTSGKETQYF	TGTGCCACCAGTGATTTGACCGGGACTAGCGGAAAAGAGACCCAGTACTTC
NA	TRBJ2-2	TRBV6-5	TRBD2	CASSYSRGGASGELFF	TGTGCCAGCAGTTACTCTCGCGGGGGGGCCTCCGGGGAGCTGTTTTTT
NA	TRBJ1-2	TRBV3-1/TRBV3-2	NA	CASSLWTEDYGYTF	TGTGCCAGCAGCCTTTGGACAGAGGACTATGGCTACACCTTC
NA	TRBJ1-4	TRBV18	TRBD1	CASSPQGAHANEKLFF	TGTGCCAGCTCACCTCAGGGGGCGCATGCTAATGAAAAACTGTTTTTT
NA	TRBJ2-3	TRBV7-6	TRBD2	CASSLSGGADTQYF	TGTGCCAGCAGCCTCAGCGGGGGCGCAGATACGCAGTATTTT
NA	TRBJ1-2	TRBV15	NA	CATSLVVAEGYTF	TGTGCCACCAGCTTGGTCGTTGCGGAGGGCTACACCTTC
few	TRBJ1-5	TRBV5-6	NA	CASSVRGREGQPQHF	TGTGCCAGCAGCGTCCGGGGCAGGGAGGGTCAGCCCCAGCATTTT
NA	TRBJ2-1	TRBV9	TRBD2	CASSPRLAARNEQFF	TGTGCCAGCAGCCCTCGACTAGCCGCAAGGAATGAGCAGTTCTTC
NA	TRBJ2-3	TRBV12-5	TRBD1	CASGLPTGERDF	TGTGCTAGTGGCCTACCCACAGGGGAAAGGGATTTT
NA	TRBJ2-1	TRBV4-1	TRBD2	CASSQGEGLLAGANEQFF	TGCGCCAGCAGCCAAGGGGAGGGGCTGTTAGCGGGGGCCAATGAGCAGTTCTTC
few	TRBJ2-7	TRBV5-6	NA	CASSSLRTSYEQYF	TGTGCCAGCAGCTCCCTCAGAACCTCCTACGAGCAGTACTTC
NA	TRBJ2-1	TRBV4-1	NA	CASSGHRNEQFF	TGCGCCAGCAGCGGACACCGTAATGAGCAGTTCTTC
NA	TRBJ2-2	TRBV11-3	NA	CASSPRIGELFF	TGTGCCAGCAGCCCGAGGATCGGGGAGCTGTTTTTT
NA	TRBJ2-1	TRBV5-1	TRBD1	CASTFLDRDEQFF	TGCGCCAGCACCTTCTTAGACAGGGACGAGCAGTTCTTC
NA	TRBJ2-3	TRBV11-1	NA	CASSLGRQGTQYF	TGTGCCAGCAGCTTGGGGAGGCAGGGTACGCAGTATTTT
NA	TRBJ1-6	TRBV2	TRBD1	CASSERQGSNSPLHF	TGTGCCAGCAGTGAACGACAGGGGAGTAATTCACCCCTCCACTTT
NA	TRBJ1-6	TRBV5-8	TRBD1	CASSRQGGINSPLHF	TGTGCCAGCAGTCGACAGGGGGGTATAAATTCACCCCTCCACTTT
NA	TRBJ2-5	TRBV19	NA	CASREAAQETQYF	TGTGCCAGTAGGGAGGCAGCCCAAGAGACCCAGTACTTC
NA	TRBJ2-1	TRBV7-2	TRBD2	CASSFKRGGPVEQFF	TGTGCCAGCAGCTTTAAACGGGGGGGCCCGGTTGAGCAGTTCTTC
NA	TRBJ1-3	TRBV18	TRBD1	CASSLNARDRAGNTIYF	TGTGCCAGCTCGCTAAACGCCCGGGACAGGGCGGGAAACACCATATATTTT
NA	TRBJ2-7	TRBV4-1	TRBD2	CASSQDRRGGLSYEQYF	TGCGCCAGCAGCCAAGATAGGCGGGGGGGCCTCTCCTACGAGCAGTACTTC
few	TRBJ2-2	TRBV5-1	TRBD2	CASSLEPSGGTGELFF	TGCGCCAGCAGCTTGGAGCCTAGCGGGGGGACCGGGGAGCTGTTTTTT
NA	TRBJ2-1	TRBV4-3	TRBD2	CASSQTPGLGGSEQFF	TGCGCCAGCAGCCAGACACCGGGACTAGGAGGAAGTGAGCAGTTCTTC
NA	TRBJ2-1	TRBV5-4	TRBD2	CASSLGGSGEEVEQFF	TGTGCCAGCAGCTTGGGAGGTAGCGGGGAGGAGGTTGAGCAGTTCTTC
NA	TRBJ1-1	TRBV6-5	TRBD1	CASSEGQGDTEAFF	TGTGCCAGCAGCGAGGGACAGGGTGACACTGAAGCTTTCTTT
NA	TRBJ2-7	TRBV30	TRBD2	CAWTPSGVLVYEQYF	TGTGCCTGGACCCCTAGCGGGGTTCTGGTCTACGAGCAGTACTTC
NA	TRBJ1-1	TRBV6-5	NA	CASSRTDPNTEAFF	TGTGCCAGCAGCCGGACAGACCCGAACACTGAAGCTTTCTTT